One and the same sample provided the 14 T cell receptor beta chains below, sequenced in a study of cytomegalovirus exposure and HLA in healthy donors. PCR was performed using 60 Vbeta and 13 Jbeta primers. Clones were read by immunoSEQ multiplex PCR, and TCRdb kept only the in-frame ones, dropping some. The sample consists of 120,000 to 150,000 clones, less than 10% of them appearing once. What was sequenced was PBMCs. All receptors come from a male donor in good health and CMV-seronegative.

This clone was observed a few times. CDR3 sequence (DNA): TGTGCCAGCAGCCGACCGGGACAGGGCGACGAGCAGTACTTC. Its protein is CASSRPGQGDEQYF. The rearrangement links TRBV5-6 to TRBJ2-7, with 9 bases matching TRBD1. The CDR3 extends over 14 amino acids. In germline, CDR1 is SGHDT, CDR2 YYEEEE. V trimming: 4 bases; J trimming: 5 bases; junction bases outside the gene matches: 7.

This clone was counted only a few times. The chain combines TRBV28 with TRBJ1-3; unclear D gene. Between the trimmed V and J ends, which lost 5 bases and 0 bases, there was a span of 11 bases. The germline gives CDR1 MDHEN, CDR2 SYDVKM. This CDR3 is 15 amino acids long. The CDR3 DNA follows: TGTGCCAGCAGTCTGACAAGATACTCTGGAAACACCATATATTTT. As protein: CASSLTRYSGNTIYF.

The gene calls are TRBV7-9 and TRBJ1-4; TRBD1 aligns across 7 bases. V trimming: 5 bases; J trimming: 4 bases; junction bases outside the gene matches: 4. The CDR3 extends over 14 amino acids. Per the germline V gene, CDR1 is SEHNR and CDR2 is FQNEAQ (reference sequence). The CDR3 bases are TGTGCCAGCAGCGAACAGGGGTATAATGAAAAACTGTTTTTT. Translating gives CASSEQGYNEKLFF.

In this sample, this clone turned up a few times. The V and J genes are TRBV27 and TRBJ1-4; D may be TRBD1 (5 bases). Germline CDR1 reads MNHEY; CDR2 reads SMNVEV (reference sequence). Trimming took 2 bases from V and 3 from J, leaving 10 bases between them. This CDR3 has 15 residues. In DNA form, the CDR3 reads TGTGCCAGCAGTTTAGATATAGGGGCTAATGAAAAACTGTTTTTT. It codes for CASSLDIGANEKLFF.

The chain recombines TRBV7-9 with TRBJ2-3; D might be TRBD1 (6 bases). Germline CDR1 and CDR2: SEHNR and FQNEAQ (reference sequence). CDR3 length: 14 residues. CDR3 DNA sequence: TGTGCTGTTGTGGCAGGGGCTCTCACAGATACGCAGTATTTT. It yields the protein CAVVAGALTDTQYF.

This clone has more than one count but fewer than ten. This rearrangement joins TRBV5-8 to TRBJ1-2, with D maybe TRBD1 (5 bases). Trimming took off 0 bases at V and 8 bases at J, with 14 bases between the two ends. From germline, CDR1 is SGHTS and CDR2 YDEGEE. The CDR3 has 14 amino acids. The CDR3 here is CASSLDPGWRGYTF. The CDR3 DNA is TGTGCCAGCAGCTTGGATCCAGGGTGGCGGGGCTACACCTTC.

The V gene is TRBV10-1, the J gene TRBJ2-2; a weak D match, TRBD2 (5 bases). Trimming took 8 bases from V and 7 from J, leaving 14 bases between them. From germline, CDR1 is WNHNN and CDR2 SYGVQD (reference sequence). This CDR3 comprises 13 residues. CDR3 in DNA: TGCGCCAGCCGTACCCGTAGCGTCGGGGAGCTGTTTTTT. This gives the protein CASRTRSVGELFF.

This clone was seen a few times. The CDR3 reads CASSGEQGAGTEAFF. As DNA, the CDR3 is TGCGCCAGCAGCGGGGAACAGGGGGCCGGCACTGAAGCTTTCTTT. This rearrangement joins TRBV5-1 to TRBJ1-1; 9 bases are a match to TRBD1. The CDR3 has 15 amino acids. The germline V gene encodes CDR1 SGHRS and CDR2 YFSETQ. V dropped 4 bases and J dropped 4; count of bases not matched to a gene: 8.

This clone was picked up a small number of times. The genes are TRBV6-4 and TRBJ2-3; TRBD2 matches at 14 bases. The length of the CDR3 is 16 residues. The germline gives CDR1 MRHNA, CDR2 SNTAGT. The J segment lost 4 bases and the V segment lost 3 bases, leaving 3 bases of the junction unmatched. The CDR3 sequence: CASSESTSGGADTQYF. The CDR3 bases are TGTGCCAGCAGTGAGTCGACTAGCGGGGGGGCAGATACGCAGTATTTT.

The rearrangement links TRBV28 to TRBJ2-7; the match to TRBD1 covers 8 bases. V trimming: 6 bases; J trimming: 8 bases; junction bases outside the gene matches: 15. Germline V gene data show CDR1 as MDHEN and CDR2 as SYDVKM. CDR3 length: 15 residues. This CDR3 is CASRPLDRGASKQYF. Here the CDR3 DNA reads TGTGCCAGCAGACCCCTCGACAGGGGCGCCTCAAAGCAGTACTTC. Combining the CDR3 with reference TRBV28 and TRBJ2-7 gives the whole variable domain DVKVTQSSRYLVKRTGEKVFLECVQDMDHENMFWYRQDPGLGLRLIYFSYDVKMKEKGDIPEGYSVSREKKERFSLILESASTNQTSMYLCASRPLDRGASKQYFGPGTRLTVT.

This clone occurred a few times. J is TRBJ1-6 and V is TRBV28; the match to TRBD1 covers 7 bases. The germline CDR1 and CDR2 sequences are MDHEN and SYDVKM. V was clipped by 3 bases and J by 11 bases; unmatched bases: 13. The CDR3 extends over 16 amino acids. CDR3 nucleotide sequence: TGTGCCAGCAGTTTCCTTAGGGGGCAGGGAGCCGCACCCCTCCACTTT. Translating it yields CASSFLRGQGAAPLHF. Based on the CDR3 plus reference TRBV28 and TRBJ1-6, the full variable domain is DVKVTQSSRYLVKRTGEKVFLECVQDMDHENMFWYRQDPGLGLRLIYFSYDVKMKEKGDIPEGYSVSREKKERFSLILESASTNQTSMYLCASSFLRGQGAAPLHFGNGTRLTVT.

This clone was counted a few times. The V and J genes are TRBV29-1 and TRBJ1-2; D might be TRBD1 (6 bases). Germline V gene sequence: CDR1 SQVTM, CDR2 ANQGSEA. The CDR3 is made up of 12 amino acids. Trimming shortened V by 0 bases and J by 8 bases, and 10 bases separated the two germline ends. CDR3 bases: TGCAGCGTTGAAGATCAGGGGTGGGGCTACACCTTC. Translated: CSVEDQGWGYTF.

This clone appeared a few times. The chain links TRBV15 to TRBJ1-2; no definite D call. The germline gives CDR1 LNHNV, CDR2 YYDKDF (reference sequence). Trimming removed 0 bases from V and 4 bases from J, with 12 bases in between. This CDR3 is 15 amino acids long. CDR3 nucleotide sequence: TGTGCCACCAGCAGAGATCAGAAAGGGAGCTATGGCTACACCTTC. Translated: CATSRDQKGSYGYTF.

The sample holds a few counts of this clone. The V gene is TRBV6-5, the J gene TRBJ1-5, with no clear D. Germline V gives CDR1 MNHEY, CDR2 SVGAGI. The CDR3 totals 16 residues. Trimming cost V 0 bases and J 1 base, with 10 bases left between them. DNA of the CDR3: TGTGCCAGCAGTTACTCAGGCTCCGGGAGCAATCAGCCCCAGCATTTT. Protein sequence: CASSYSGSGSNQPQHF.